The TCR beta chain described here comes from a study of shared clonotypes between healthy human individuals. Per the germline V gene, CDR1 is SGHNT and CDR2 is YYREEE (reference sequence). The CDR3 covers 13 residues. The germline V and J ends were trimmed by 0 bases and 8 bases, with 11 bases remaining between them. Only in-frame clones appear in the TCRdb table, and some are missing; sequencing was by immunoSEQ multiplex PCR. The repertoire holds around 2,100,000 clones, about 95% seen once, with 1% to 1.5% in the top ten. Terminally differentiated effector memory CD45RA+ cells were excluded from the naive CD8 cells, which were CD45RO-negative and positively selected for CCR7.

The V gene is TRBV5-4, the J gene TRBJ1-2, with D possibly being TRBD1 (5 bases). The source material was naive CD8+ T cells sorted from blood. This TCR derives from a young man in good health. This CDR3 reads CASSLEGIDGYTF. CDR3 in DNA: TGTGCCAGCAGCTTGGAGGGGATCGACGGCTACACCTTC.